A single sample is the source of the 3 T cell receptor beta chains below, sequenced in a study of T cells after posttransplantation cyclophosphamide. This table comes from immunoSEQ multiplex PCR, and its TCRdb copy is limited to in-frame clones, with some not included. The table has some 61,000 clones, 85% to 95% seen once. The sequenced sample consisted of PBMCs. These receptors came from a woman in her thirties in good health and a related stem cell transplant donor.

This clone was found once. V and J are TRBV30 and TRBJ1-1; D ambiguous. Looked up from germline, CDR1 is GTSNPN and CDR2 is SVGIG (reference sequence). V was shortened by 0 bases and J by 5 bases, with 4 bases between the two germline ends. The CDR3 covers 11 residues. CDR3 nucleotides: TGTGCCTGGAGTGTAGTTACTGAAGCTTTCTTT. Amino acids: CAWSVVTEAFF.

Within the sample, this clone is medium-sized (0.01 to 0.1%). The chain combines TRBV2 with TRBJ1-5; no definite D call. CDR1 is SNHLY and CDR2 is FYNNEI in the germline V gene. Trimming shortened V by 1 base and J by 7 bases, and 11 bases separated the two germline ends. This CDR3 has 14 amino acids. CDR3 bases: TGTGCCAGCAGTGAAGTTTTTGAGAGCCAGCCCCAGCATTTT. This translates into CASSEVFESQPQHF.

The CDR3 bases are TGTGCCAGCAGCAAGATGCCGGGTCCAAATGAGCAGTTCTTC. It specifies CASSKMPGPNEQFF. The rearrangement links TRBV5-8 to TRBJ2-1, with D uncertain. Germline-derived CDR1 and CDR2 are SGHTS and YDEGEE. There are 14 residues in the CDR3. V lost 4 bases and J lost 7, with 15 bases in between. Full variable domain (remainder filled in from reference TRBV5-8 and TRBJ2-1): EAGVTQSPTHLIKTRGQQATLRCSPISGHTSVYWYQQALGLGLQFLLWYDEGEERNRGNFPPRFSGRQFPNYSSELNVNALELEDSALYLCASSKMPGPNEQFFGPGTRLTVL.